A single sample is the source of the 10 T cell receptor beta chains below, sequenced in a study of blood T cells in healthy people across ages. Combining a sample-barcoded 5' primer with a J-beta primer mix, a second PCR ran for roughly 7 to 12 cycles. TCRdb redid the calling of the 5' RACE reads with MiXCR, one entry per CDR3 protein. The sample carries roughly 1,000,000 distinct CDR3 sequences, under 30% recorded once. The sample also formed part of further work on T cells of mothers and their children.

The sample was blood. These receptors originate from a girl aged 2 to 9 in good health.

This chain uses TRBV3-1 with TRBJ2-7; D is possibly TRBD2 (5 bases). V lost 1 base, J lost 5 bases, and 15 bases lay in between. Germline V gives CDR1 LGHDT, CDR2 YNNKEL (reference sequence). The CDR3 runs to 15 residues. In nucleotides, the CDR3 is TGTGCCAGCAGCCAAGTGAGGGAGTATCAAAACGAGCAGTACTTC. Translation: CASSQVREYQNEQYF.

There are a few counts of this clonotype. V is TRBV14 and J is TRBJ1-2; D gene unclear. CDR3 size: 14 residues. The V gene's germline CDR1 is SGHDN and CDR2 FVKESK. V shed 4 bases and J shed 7 bases, with 16 bases lying between them. CDR3 residues: CASSLMEFQSGYTF. CDR3 bases: TGTGCCAGCAGCCTCATGGAGTTTCAGTCTGGCTACACCTTC.

The CDR3 loop is CASSSGDINEKLFF. The CDR3 nucleotides are TGTGCCAGCAGCTCAGGGGACATAAATGAAAAACTGTTTTTT. The chain has TRBV9 and TRBJ1-4; possibly TRBD1 for D (6 bases). Trimming shortened V by 4 bases and J by 5 bases, and 12 bases separated the two germline ends. This CDR3 spans 14 amino acids. Germline assignment: CDR1 SGDLS and CDR2 YYNGEE.

This clonotype was found a few times. The chain carries TRBV6-5 and TRBJ1-5; D is undetermined. The germline V gene has CDR1 MNHEY and CDR2 SVGAGI. V was trimmed by 4 bases and J by 7 bases, leaving 11 bases between them. The CDR3 sequence is 13 residues long. The CDR3 sequence is CASSLGRKQPQHF. In DNA, the CDR3 is TGTGCCAGCAGTTTAGGGAGGAAGCAGCCCCAGCATTTT.

The chain combines TRBV6-5 with TRBJ1-1; D not certain. Germline V gene sequence: CDR1 MNHEY, CDR2 SVGAGI. CDR3 length: 12 residues. Trimming took off 6 bases at V and 8 bases at J, with 13 bases between the two ends. The CDR3 DNA is TGTGCCAGCAGCATCGAGGGAAGAGAAGCTTTCTTT. This gives the protein CASSIEGREAFF.

This clonotype was seen more than once but under ten times. The V gene is TRBV9, the J gene TRBJ1-4, with TRBD1 as a possible D gene (5 bases). CDR3 length: 18 amino acids. V was clipped by 7 bases and J by 0 bases, with 22 bases between them. From germline, CDR1 is SGDLS and CDR2 YYNGEE. This CDR3 is CASGYDGAEHATNEKLFF. The DNA of the CDR3 is TGTGCCAGCGGTTACGATGGGGCAGAACATGCAACTAATGAAAAACTGTTTTTT.

The chain uses TRBV2 and TRBJ1-5; 7 nucleotides match TRBD1. From germline, CDR1 is SNHLY and CDR2 FYNNEI. The CDR3 totals 16 residues. With 4 bases clipped from V and 6 bases from J, the junction kept 12 bases outside the gene matches. In DNA, the CDR3 is TGTGCCAGCAGTGGCATAGGGGGCGATTTTGGTCAGCCCCAGCATTTT. It specifies CASSGIGGDFGQPQHF.

This clonotype appeared once. This rearrangement joins TRBV6-2 or TRBV6-3 to TRBJ2-6; D remains unclear. Between the trimmed V and J ends, which lost 8 bases and 0 bases, there was a span of 8 bases. The CDR3 runs to 14 residues. The germline CDR1 and CDR2 sequences are MNHEY and SVGEGT. CDR3 nucleotide sequence: TGTGCCAGCGAAAGAAGCTCTGGGGCCAACGTCCTGACTTTC. This sequence encodes CASERSSGANVLTF.

The sample holds a few counts of this clonotype. V is TRBV29-1 and J is TRBJ2-2; TRBD2 matches 7 bases. J was trimmed by 4 bases and V by 6 bases; bases with no gene match: 2. The CDR3 covers 12 residues. Germline CDR1 reads SQVTM; CDR2 reads ANQGSEA. CDR3 sequence reads: CSVGGSTGELFF. CDR3 nucleotides: TGCAGCGTGGGGGGGTCCACCGGGGAGCTGTTTTTT.

The sample holds a few counts of this clonotype. This chain links TRBV29-1 with TRBJ2-3; tentatively, D is TRBD2 (7 bases). The CDR3 has 14 residues. Trimming left V 5 bases short and J 5 bases short, with 17 bases between. The germline V gene has CDR1 SQVTM and CDR2 ANQGSEA. The CDR3 here is CSVRGATSQDTQYF. As DNA, the CDR3 is TGCAGCGTTCGGGGGGCGACTAGTCAAGATACGCAGTATTTT.